This T cell receptor beta chain was documented in a study of response to subunit inactivated influenza vaccine (dated by TCRdb to the late 2010s). Looking at the study overall: Deep quantitative T cell receptor repertoire profiling was used in the study to track responses to a trivalent subunit inactivated influenza vaccine.

The method behind the library was RT-PCR. This sample was sequenced with an Illumina HiSeq 2500. TCRdb ran its own pipeline on the public reads, namely fastp trimming at Q25 and MiXCR clone calling, and kept in-frame beta chains. Merged by CDR3 protein, the rows form single entries marked with the most common genes and DNA. In this sample the table shows roughly 500,000 distinct CDR3 sequences, more than 15% of which occur a single time. Less than 4% of the sample is in the top ten clones. From the cysteine up to the phenylalanine, the CDR3 has a length of 14 residues. This entry keeps only the CDR3 DNA: 42 bases, framed from base 1. The germline ends are 15 bases apart after V is trimmed by 3 bases and J by 9 bases. Note on this clonotype: Its binding antigen is unknown. No much larger clone exists at a distance of one base, and base qualities are not known.

What the research found in general, with its limitations: The authors suggested that each seasonal influenza vaccination may recruit only a limited number of new T cells.

The V gene is TRBV12-3 or TRBV12-4 and the J gene is TRBJ1-5; a tentative D call is TRBD1 (6 bases match). The material was CD4+ T cells sorted from PBMCs, obtained around 25 months after vaccination. The receptor was isolated from a man aged 45 to 70 who received an inactivated influenza vaccine. Donor details come from another sample of the same person, matched by shared clones. The CDR3 protein is CASSLGDTGRPQHF. The nucleotide sequence is TGTGCCAGCAGTTTGGGGGACACTGGGAGGCCCCAGCATTTT.